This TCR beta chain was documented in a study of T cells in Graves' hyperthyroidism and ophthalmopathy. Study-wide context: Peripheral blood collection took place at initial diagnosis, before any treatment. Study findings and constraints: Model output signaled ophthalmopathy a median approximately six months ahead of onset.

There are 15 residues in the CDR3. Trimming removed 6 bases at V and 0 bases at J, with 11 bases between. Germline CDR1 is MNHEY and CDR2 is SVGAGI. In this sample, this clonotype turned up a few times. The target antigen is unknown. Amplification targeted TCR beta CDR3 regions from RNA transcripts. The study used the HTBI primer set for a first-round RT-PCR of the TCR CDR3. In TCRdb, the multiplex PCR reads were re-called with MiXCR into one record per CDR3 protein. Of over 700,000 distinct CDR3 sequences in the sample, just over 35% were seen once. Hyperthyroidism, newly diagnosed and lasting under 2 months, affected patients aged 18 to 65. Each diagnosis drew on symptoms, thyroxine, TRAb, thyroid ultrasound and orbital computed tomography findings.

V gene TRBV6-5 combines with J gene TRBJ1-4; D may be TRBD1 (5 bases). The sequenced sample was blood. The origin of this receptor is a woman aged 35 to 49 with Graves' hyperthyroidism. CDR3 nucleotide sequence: TGTGCCAGCAGGAATACAGGAGCAACTAATGAAAAACTGTTTTTT. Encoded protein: CASRNTGATNEKLFF.